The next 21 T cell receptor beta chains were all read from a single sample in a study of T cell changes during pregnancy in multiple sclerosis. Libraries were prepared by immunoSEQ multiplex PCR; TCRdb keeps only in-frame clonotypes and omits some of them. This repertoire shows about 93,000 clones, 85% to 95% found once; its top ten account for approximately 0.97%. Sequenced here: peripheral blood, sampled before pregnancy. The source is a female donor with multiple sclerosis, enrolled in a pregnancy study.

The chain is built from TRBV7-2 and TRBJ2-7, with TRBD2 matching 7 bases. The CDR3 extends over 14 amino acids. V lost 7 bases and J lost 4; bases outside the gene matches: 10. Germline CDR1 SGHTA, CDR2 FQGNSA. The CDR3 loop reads CASTKWTGGYEQYF. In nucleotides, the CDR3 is TGTGCCAGCACCAAGTGGACGGGAGGTTACGAGCAGTACTTC.

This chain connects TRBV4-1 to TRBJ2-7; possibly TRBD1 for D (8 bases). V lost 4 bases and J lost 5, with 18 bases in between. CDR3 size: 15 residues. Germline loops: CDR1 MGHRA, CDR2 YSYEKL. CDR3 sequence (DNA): TGCGCCAGCAGCCCCGACAGGGGACTATCCCACGAGCAGTACTTC. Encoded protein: CASSPDRGLSHEQYF.

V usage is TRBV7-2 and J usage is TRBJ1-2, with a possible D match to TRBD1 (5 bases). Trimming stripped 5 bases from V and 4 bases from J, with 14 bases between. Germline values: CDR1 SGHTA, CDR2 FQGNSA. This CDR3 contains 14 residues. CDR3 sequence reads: CASSPWDTGYGYTF. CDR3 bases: TGTGCCAGCAGCCCATGGGATACAGGCTATGGCTACACCTTC.

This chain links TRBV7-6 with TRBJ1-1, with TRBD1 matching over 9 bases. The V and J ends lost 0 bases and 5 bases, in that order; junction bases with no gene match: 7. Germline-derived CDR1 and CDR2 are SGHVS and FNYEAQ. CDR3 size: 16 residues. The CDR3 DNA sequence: TGTGCCAGCAGCTTAGCTAGAACAGGGGGCGGGACTGAAGCTTTCTTT. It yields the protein CASSLARTGGGTEAFF.

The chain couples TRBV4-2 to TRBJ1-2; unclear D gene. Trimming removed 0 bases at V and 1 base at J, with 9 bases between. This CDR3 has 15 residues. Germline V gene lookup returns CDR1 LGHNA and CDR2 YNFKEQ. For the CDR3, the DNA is TGTGCCAGCAGCCAAGATCCCAGGCTTAACTATGGCTACACCTTC. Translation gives CASSQDPRLNYGYTF.

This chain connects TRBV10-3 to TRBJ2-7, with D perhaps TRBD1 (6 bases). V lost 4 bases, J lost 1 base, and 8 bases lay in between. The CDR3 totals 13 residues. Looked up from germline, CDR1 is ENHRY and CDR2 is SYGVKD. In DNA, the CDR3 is TGTGCCATCAGTGCTGACAGGTCCTACGAGCAGTACTTC. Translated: CAISADRSYEQYF.

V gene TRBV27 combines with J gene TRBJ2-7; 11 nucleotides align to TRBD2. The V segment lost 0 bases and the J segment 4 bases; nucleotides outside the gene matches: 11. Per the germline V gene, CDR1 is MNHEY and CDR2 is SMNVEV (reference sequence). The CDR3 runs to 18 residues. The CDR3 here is CASSLSRTSGFNNYEQYF. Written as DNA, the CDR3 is TGTGCCAGCAGTTTATCGAGGACTAGCGGGTTTAACAATTACGAGCAGTACTTC.

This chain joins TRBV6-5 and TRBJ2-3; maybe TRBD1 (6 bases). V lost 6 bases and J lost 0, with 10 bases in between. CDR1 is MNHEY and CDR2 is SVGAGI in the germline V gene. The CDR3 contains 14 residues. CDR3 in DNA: TGTGCCAGCAGACCCGGACAGAGCACAGATACGCAGTATTTT. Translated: CASRPGQSTDTQYF.

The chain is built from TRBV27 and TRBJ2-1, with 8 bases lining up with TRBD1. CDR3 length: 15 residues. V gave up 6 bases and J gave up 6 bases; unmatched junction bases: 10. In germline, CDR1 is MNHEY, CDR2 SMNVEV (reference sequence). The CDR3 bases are TGTGCCAGCAGAATTGGACAGGGAGGAATCAATGAGCAGTTCTTC. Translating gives CASRIGQGGINEQFF.

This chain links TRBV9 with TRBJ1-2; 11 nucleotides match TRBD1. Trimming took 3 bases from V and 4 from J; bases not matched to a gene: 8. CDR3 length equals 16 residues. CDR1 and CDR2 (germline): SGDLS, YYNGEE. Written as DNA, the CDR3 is TGTGCCAGCAGCGGGGACAGGGGGACGTTGGGCTATGGCTACACCTTC. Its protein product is CASSGDRGTLGYGYTF.

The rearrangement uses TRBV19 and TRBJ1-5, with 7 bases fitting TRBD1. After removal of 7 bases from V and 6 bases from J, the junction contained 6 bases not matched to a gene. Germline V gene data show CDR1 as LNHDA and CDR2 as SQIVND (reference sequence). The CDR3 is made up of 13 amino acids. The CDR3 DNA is TGTGCCAGTACCATAGGACAGGCTCAGCCCCAGCATTTT. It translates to CASTIGQAQPQHF.

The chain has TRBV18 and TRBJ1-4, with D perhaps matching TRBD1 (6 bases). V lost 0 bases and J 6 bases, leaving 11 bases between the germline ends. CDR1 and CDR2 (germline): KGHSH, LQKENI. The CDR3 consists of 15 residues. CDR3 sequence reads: CASSPPAQGYEKLFF. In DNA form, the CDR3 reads TGTGCCAGCTCACCACCCGCGCAGGGGTATGAAAAACTGTTTTTT.

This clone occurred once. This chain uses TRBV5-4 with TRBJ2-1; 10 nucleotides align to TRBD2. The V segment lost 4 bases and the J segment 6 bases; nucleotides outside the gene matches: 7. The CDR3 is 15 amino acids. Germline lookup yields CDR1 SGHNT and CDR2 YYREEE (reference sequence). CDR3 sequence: CASSAHSGGPNEQFF. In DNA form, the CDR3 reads TGTGCCAGCAGCGCCCATAGCGGGGGGCCCAATGAGCAGTTCTTC.

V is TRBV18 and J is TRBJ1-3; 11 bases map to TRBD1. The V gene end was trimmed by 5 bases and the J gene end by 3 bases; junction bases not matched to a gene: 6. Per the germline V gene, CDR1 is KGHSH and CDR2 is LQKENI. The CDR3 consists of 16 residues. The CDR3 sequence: CASSSGQGASGNTIYF. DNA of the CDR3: TGTGCCAGCTCAAGCGGACAGGGGGCTAGTGGAAACACCATATATTTT.

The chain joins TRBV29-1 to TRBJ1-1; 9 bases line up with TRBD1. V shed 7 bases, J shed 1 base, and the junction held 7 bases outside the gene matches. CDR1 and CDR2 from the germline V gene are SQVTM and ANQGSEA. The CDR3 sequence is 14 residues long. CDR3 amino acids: CSEVGTGKNTEAFF. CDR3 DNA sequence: TGCAGCGAAGTCGGGACAGGGAAGAACACTGAAGCTTTCTTT. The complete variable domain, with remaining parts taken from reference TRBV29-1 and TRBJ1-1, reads SAVISQKPSRDICQRGTSLTIQCQVDSQVTMMFWYRQQPGQSLTLIATANQGSEATYESGFVIDKFPISRPNLTFSTLTVSNMSPEDSSIYLCSEVGTGKNTEAFFGQGTRLTVV.

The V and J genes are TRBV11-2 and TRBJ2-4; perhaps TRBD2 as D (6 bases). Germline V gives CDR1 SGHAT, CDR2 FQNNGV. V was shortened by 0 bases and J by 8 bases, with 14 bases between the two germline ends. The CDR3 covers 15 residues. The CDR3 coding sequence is TGTGCCAGCAGCTTAGATCTGGGGGGTGGGGACATTCAGTACTTC. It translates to CASSLDLGGGDIQYF. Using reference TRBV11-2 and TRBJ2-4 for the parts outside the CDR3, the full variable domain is EAGVAQSPRYKIIEKRQSVAFWCNPISGHATLYWYQQILGQGPKLLIQFQNNGVVDDSQLPKDRFSAERLKGVDSTLKIQPAKLEDSAVYLCASSLDLGGGDIQYFGAGTRLSVL.

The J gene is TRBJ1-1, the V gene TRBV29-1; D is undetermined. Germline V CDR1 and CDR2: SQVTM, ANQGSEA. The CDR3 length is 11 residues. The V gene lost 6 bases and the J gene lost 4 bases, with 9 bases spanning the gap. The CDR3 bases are TGCAGCGTGGCCCTGGCCACTGAAGCTTTCTTT. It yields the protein CSVALATEAFF.

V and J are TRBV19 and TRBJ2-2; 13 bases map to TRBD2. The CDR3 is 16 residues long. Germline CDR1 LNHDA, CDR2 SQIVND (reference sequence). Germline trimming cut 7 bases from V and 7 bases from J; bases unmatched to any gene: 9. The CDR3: CASTPTSGRAHGELFF. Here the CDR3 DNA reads TGTGCCAGTACTCCCACTAGCGGGAGGGCCCACGGGGAGCTGTTTTTT. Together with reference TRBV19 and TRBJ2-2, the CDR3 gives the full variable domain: DGGITQSPKYLFRKEGQNVTLSCEQNLNHDAMYWYRQDPGQGLRLIYYSQIVNDFQKGDIAEGYSVSREKKESFPLTVTSAQKNPTAFYLCASTPTSGRAHGELFFGEGSRLTVL.

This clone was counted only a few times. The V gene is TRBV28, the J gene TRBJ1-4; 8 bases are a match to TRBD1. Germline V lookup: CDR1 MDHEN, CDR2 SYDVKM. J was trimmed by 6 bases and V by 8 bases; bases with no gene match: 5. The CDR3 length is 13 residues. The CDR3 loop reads CASEGQVDEKLFF. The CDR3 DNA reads TGTGCCAGCGAGGGACAGGTGGATGAAAAACTGTTTTTT.

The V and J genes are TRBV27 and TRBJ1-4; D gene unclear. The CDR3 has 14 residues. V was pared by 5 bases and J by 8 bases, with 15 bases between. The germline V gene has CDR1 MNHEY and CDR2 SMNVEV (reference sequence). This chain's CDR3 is CASSGVGLLEKLFF. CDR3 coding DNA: TGTGCCAGCAGTGGGGTAGGACTGTTAGAAAAACTGTTTTTT.

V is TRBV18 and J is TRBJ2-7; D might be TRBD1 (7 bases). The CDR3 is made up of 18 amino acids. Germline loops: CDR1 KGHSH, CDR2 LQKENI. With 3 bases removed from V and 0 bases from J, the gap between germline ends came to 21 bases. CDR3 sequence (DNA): TGTGCCAGCTCACCGTCCCGTGGTTGGCAGGGGGGCTCCTACGAGCAGTACTTC. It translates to CASSPSRGWQGGSYEQYF.